The 2 T cell receptor beta chains listed next were all sequenced from one sample in a study of T cell changes during pregnancy in multiple sclerosis (dated by TCRdb to the late 2010s). The library was produced with the immunoSEQ multiplex PCR assay. The clones in this table, taken by TCRdb from immuneACCESS, are in-frame only. Not every clone is retained; where verified, under half of the shortfall comes from an unresolved V gene, and the cause of the rest is unknown. For this sample there are about 49,000 clones; almost 90% appear just once. The top ten clonotypes cover under 6.5% of the sample. The starting material was peripheral blood, obtained after pregnancy. Source of these receptors: a female donor in good health, enrolled as a control in a pregnancy study.

The chain recombines TRBV5-1 with TRBJ1-1; no definite D call. V lost 1 base and J 1 base, leaving 11 bases between the germline ends. The CDR3 contains 15 residues. Germline CDR1 and CDR2: SGHRS and YFSETQ. CDR3 coding DNA: TGCGCCAGCAGCTTGCGGGAGGTGAGGAACACTGAAGCTTTCTTT. It specifies CASSLREVRNTEAFF.

V usage is TRBV6-6 and J usage is TRBJ1-4, with a weak D call TRBD1 (5 bases). V shed 3 bases and J shed 5 bases, with 16 bases lying between them. Germline loops: CDR1 MNHNY, CDR2 SVGAGI (reference sequence). The CDR3 is 16 amino acids. The CDR3 region has the DNA TGTGCCAGCAGTTATCGGGGGGACGGAGTGAATGAAAAACTGTTTTTT. Its protein product is CASSYRGDGVNEKLFF.